This is a list of T cell receptor beta chains from one sample in a study of blood T cell repertoires in COVID-19. Clones were sequenced by immunoSEQ multiplex PCR, and TCRdb holds only the in-frame ones, with some missing. The sample records about 140,000 clones, around 85% being singletons. Sequences were obtained from peripheral blood. The receptors were sampled from a man aged 45 to 65 with acute or convalescent COVID-19. Each CDR3 is given with its conserved first and last residue. The order of the fields is V gene, J gene, D gene, clone size, CDR3 protein, CDR3 DNA. D genes are given only for firm matches. Clone size is shown for a subset of rows, as once, few, many or a class of expanded clone.

V gene: TRBV9; J gene: TRBJ2-3; D gene: TRBD2; clone size: -; CDR3 protein: CASSKRLAGSTDTQYF; CDR3 DNA: TGTGCCAGCAGCAAACGACTAGCGGGGAGCACAGATACGCAGTATTTT
V gene: TRBV6-1; J gene: TRBJ2-7; D gene: TRBD2; clone size: -; CDR3 protein: CASSEPAGLPYHEQYF; CDR3 DNA: TGTGCCAGCAGTGAACCGGCGGGACTACCCTACCACGAGCAGTACTTC
V gene: TRBV2; J gene: TRBJ2-3; D gene: TRBD2; clone size: -; CDR3 protein: CASSARTSGGTDTQYF; CDR3 DNA: TGTGCCAGCAGTGCCCGGACTAGCGGGGGCACAGATACGCAGTATTTT
V gene: TRBV2; J gene: TRBJ1-1; D gene: -; clone size: -; CDR3 protein: CASRKGRTESAEAFF; CDR3 DNA: TGTGCCAGCAGGAAGGGGAGGACTGAGAGCGCTGAAGCTTTCTTT
V gene: TRBV19; J gene: TRBJ1-5; D gene: TRBD1; clone size: -; CDR3 protein: CASSMGPTGDNQPQHF; CDR3 DNA: TGTGCCAGTAGTATGGGGCCGACAGGGGACAATCAGCCCCAGCATTTT
V gene: TRBV18; J gene: TRBJ1-5; D gene: -; clone size: once; CDR3 protein: CASSPVRYSNQPQHF; CDR3 DNA: TGTGCCAGCTCACCCGTGAGATATAGCAATCAGCCCCAGCATTTT
V gene: TRBV25-1; J gene: TRBJ2-4; D gene: -; clone size: -; CDR3 protein: CASSESRMAKRDIQYF; CDR3 DNA: TGTGCCAGCAGTGAATCCCGCATGGCGAAGCGGGACATTCAGTACTTC
V gene: TRBV25-1; J gene: TRBJ1-1; D gene: -; clone size: -; CDR3 protein: CASKPIGQPEAFF; CDR3 DNA: TGTGCCAGCAAACCTATTGGACAACCTGAAGCTTTCTTT
V gene: TRBV4-1; J gene: TRBJ1-5; D gene: -; clone size: -; CDR3 protein: CASSQATANSYQPQHF; CDR3 DNA: TGCGCCAGCAGCCAAGCGACAGCAAATAGCTATCAGCCCCAGCATTTT
V gene: TRBV7-8; J gene: TRBJ1-5; D gene: TRBD1; clone size: few; CDR3 protein: CASSSIVGTGGVSRPQHF; CDR3 DNA: TGTGCCAGCAGCTCCATAGTGGGGACAGGGGGGGTGAGTCGGCCCCAGCATTTT
V gene: TRBV7-9; J gene: TRBJ2-5; D gene: TRBD1; clone size: -; CDR3 protein: CASSGQGETQYF; CDR3 DNA: TGTGCCAGCAGCGGACAGGGGGAGACCCAGTACTTC
V gene: TRBV28; J gene: TRBJ1-6; D gene: -; clone size: -; CDR3 protein: CASSLELLNSPLHF; CDR3 DNA: TGTGCCAGCAGTTTAGAGCTGCTTAATTCACCCCTCCACTTT
V gene: TRBV9; J gene: TRBJ1-4; D gene: -; clone size: -; CDR3 protein: CASSVAREPNEKLFF; CDR3 DNA: TGTGCCAGCAGCGTAGCGAGGGAACCAAATGAAAAACTGTTTTTT
V gene: TRBV6-5; J gene: TRBJ1-2; D gene: TRBD1; clone size: -; CDR3 protein: CASSWDRPNSNYGYTF; CDR3 DNA: TGTGCCAGCAGTTGGGACAGACCAAACTCTAACTATGGCTACACCTTC
V gene: TRBV4-1; J gene: TRBJ2-3; D gene: TRBD2; clone size: once; CDR3 protein: CASSERDLTDTQYF; CDR3 DNA: TGCGCCAGCAGTGAGCGGGACCTCACAGATACGCAGTATTTT
V gene: TRBV5-4; J gene: TRBJ1-4; D gene: -; clone size: -; CDR3 protein: CASSSGGNKDEKLFF; CDR3 DNA: TGTGCCAGCAGCTCCGGGGGGAATAAGGATGAAAAACTGTTTTTT
V gene: TRBV7-9; J gene: TRBJ1-1; D gene: -; clone size: -; CDR3 protein: CASSSEGRKGNTEAFF; CDR3 DNA: TGTGCCAGCAGCTCTGAGGGCCGTAAGGGGAACACTGAAGCTTTCTTT
V gene: TRBV28; J gene: TRBJ2-7; D gene: TRBD1; clone size: many; CDR3 protein: CASWTGGEQYF; CDR3 DNA: TGTGCCAGCTGGACAGGCGGCGAGCAGTACTTC
V gene: TRBV4-1; J gene: TRBJ2-7; D gene: -; clone size: -; CDR3 protein: CASSQGRGIYEQYF; CDR3 DNA: TGCGCCAGCAGCCAAGGCAGGGGAATCTACGAGCAGTACTTC
V gene: TRBV2; J gene: TRBJ2-7; D gene: TRBD1; clone size: -; CDR3 protein: CASSTGTGGLYEQYF; CDR3 DNA: TGTGCCAGCAGCACCGGGACAGGGGGCTTATACGAGCAGTACTTC
V gene: TRBV18; J gene: TRBJ2-2; D gene: -; clone size: -; CDR3 protein: CASSPLRTEYANTGELFF; CDR3 DNA: TGTGCCAGCTCACCACTGCGGACAGAGTACGCGAACACCGGGGAGCTGTTTTTT
V gene: TRBV13; J gene: TRBJ2-3; D gene: TRBD2; clone size: -; CDR3 protein: CASSSLLAGGADTQYF; CDR3 DNA: TGTGCCAGCAGCTCACTACTAGCGGGAGGGGCGGATACGCAGTATTTT
V gene: TRBV5-1; J gene: TRBJ2-7; D gene: TRBD2; clone size: -; CDR3 protein: CASSLAASGTYEQYF; CDR3 DNA: TGCGCCAGCAGCTTGGCCGCTAGCGGAACCTACGAGCAGTACTTC
V gene: TRBV5-1; J gene: TRBJ1-1; D gene: -; clone size: once; CDR3 protein: CASRSDPRTEAFF; CDR3 DNA: TGCGCCAGCCGCTCCGACCCGAGGACTGAAGCTTTCTTT
V gene: TRBV29-1; J gene: TRBJ1-3; D gene: -; clone size: -; CDR3 protein: CSVVGTDGNTIYF; CDR3 DNA: TGCAGCGTCGTCGGGACTGACGGAAACACCATATATTTT
V gene: TRBV5-1; J gene: TRBJ1-4; D gene: TRBD1; clone size: few; CDR3 protein: CASSLAGQGVDKLFF; CDR3 DNA: TGCGCCAGCAGCTTGGCCGGGCAGGGGGTTGATAAACTGTTTTTT
V gene: TRBV10-2; J gene: TRBJ2-3; D gene: TRBD2; clone size: -; CDR3 protein: CASSDPSGSSDTQYF; CDR3 DNA: TGCGCCAGCAGTGATCCTAGCGGGAGTTCCGATACGCAGTATTTT
V gene: TRBV7-8; J gene: TRBJ2-3; D gene: TRBD2; clone size: -; CDR3 protein: CASSPREGANTDTQYF; CDR3 DNA: TGTGCCAGCAGCCCTCGGGAGGGAGCAAACACAGATACGCAGTATTTT
V gene: TRBV30; J gene: TRBJ2-2; D gene: -; clone size: -; CDR3 protein: CAWSVDLQGYTGELFF; CDR3 DNA: TGTGCCTGGAGTGTAGACCTCCAGGGGTACACCGGGGAGCTGTTTTTT
V gene: TRBV3-1/TRBV3-2; J gene: TRBJ2-7; D gene: TRBD2; clone size: once; CDR3 protein: CASSQAGLVIYEQYF; CDR3 DNA: TGTGCCAGCAGCCAAGCGGGACTAGTAATCTACGAGCAGTACTTC
V gene: TRBV9; J gene: TRBJ1-1; D gene: -; clone size: few; CDR3 protein: CASSAQVLGTEAFF; CDR3 DNA: TGTGCCAGCAGCGCACAGGTCTTGGGCACTGAAGCTTTCTTT
V gene: TRBV20-1; J gene: TRBJ1-2; D gene: TRBD1; clone size: -; CDR3 protein: CSATPGQGYTF; CDR3 DNA: TGCAGTGCTACCCCGGGACAGGGCTACACCTTC
V gene: TRBV5-1; J gene: TRBJ2-1; D gene: TRBD2; clone size: -; CDR3 protein: CASSVRTSDYYNEQFF; CDR3 DNA: TGCGCCAGCAGCGTCCGGACTAGCGATTACTACAATGAGCAGTTCTTC
V gene: TRBV30; J gene: TRBJ1-1; D gene: TRBD1; clone size: -; CDR3 protein: CAWMTGQVIMNTEAFF; CDR3 DNA: TGTGCCTGGATGACGGGACAGGTAATCATGAACACTGAAGCTTTCTTT
V gene: TRBV27; J gene: TRBJ2-2; D gene: -; clone size: -; CDR3 protein: CASSFTRVDTGELFF; CDR3 DNA: TGTGCCAGCAGTTTTACCAGGGTGGACACCGGGGAGCTGTTTTTT
V gene: TRBV19; J gene: TRBJ1-5; D gene: TRBD1; clone size: -; CDR3 protein: CASHLGQGPQPQHF; CDR3 DNA: TGTGCCAGCCACCTCGGACAGGGGCCCCAGCCCCAGCATTTT
V gene: TRBV24-1; J gene: TRBJ2-3; D gene: TRBD1; clone size: -; CDR3 protein: CATAGDRPTDTQYF; CDR3 DNA: TGTGCCACAGCAGGGGACAGGCCAACAGATACGCAGTATTTT
V gene: TRBV14; J gene: TRBJ1-2; D gene: TRBD1; clone size: -; CDR3 protein: CASSHRQGEYGGTF; CDR3 DNA: TGTGCCAGCAGCCACCGACAGGGGGAATATGGGGGCACCTTC
V gene: TRBV27; J gene: TRBJ1-5; D gene: TRBD1; clone size: -; CDR3 protein: CASSVQGAQPQHF; CDR3 DNA: TGTGCCAGCAGCGTCCAGGGGGCGCAGCCCCAGCATTTT
V gene: TRBV6-5; J gene: TRBJ1-6; D gene: -; clone size: -; CDR3 protein: CASSRGVLYNSPLHF; CDR3 DNA: TGTGCCAGCAGTCGTGGAGTCCTTTATAATTCACCCCTCCACTTT
V gene: TRBV6-1; J gene: TRBJ1-3; D gene: -; clone size: -; CDR3 protein: CASSEGGYSGNTIYF; CDR3 DNA: TGTGCCAGCAGTGAAGGCGGCTACTCTGGAAACACCATATATTTT
V gene: TRBV10-3; J gene: TRBJ1-1; D gene: TRBD1; clone size: -; CDR3 protein: CAISDYGQGENEAFF; CDR3 DNA: TGTGCCATCAGTGATTATGGACAGGGGGAGAATGAAGCTTTCTTT
V gene: TRBV5-4; J gene: TRBJ1-5; D gene: -; clone size: -; CDR3 protein: CASSPGVEAGQPQHF; CDR3 DNA: TGTGCCAGCAGCCCTGGCGTGGAGGCGGGTCAGCCCCAGCATTTT
V gene: TRBV2; J gene: TRBJ1-3; D gene: -; clone size: -; CDR3 protein: CASSKQGNSGNTIYF; CDR3 DNA: TGTGCCAGCAGCAAACAGGGCAACTCTGGAAACACCATATATTTT
V gene: TRBV6-5; J gene: TRBJ1-2; D gene: -; clone size: -; CDR3 protein: CASTMDSHNYGYTF; CDR3 DNA: TGTGCCAGCACCATGGACAGCCATAACTATGGCTACACCTTC
V gene: TRBV2; J gene: TRBJ1-5; D gene: -; clone size: once; CDR3 protein: CASSENRDDQPQHF; CDR3 DNA: TGTGCCAGCAGTGAAAACAGGGACGATCAGCCCCAGCATTTT
V gene: TRBV19; J gene: TRBJ2-5; D gene: TRBD1; clone size: -; CDR3 protein: CASRQGAETQYF; CDR3 DNA: TGTGCCAGTAGGCAGGGGGCAGAGACCCAGTACTTC
V gene: TRBV6-5; J gene: TRBJ2-7; D gene: -; clone size: -; CDR3 protein: CASSYSRTGREQYF; CDR3 DNA: TGTGCCAGCAGTTACTCGAGAACAGGTCGCGAGCAGTACTTC